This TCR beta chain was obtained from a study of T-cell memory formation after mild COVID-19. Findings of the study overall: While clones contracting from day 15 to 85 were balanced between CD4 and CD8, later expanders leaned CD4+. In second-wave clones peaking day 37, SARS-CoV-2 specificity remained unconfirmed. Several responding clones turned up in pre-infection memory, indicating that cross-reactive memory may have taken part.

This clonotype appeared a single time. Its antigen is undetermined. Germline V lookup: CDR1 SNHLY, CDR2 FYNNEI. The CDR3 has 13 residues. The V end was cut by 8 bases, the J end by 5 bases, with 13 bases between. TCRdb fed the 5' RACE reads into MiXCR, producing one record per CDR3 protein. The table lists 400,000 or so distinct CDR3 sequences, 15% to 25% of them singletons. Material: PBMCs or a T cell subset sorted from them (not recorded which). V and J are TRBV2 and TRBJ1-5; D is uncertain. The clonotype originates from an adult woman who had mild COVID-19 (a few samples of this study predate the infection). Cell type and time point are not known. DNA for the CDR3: TGTGCCAGCCAACCGGGTCTTCATCAGCCCCAGCATTTT. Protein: CASQPGLHQPQHF.